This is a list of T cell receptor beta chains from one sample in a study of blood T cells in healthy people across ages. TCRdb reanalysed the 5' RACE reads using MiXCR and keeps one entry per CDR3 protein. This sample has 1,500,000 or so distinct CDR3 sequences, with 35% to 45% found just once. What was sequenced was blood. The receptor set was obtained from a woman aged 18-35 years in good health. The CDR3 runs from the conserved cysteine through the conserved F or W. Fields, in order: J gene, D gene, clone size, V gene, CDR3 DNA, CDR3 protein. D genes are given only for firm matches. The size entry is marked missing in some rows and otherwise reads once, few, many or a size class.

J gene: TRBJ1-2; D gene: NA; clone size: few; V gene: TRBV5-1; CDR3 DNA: TGCGCCAGCAGCGAAGGGGGGTTTGGCTACACCTTC; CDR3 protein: CASSEGGFGYTF
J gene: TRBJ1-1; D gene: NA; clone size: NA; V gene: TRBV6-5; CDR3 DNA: TGTGCCAGCAGTTACTCCCCGGGGAACACTGAAGCTTTCTTT; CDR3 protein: CASSYSPGNTEAFF
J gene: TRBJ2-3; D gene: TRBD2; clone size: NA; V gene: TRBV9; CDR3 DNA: TGTGCCAGCGGCGTAGCGGGGGGGACCACAGATACGCAGTATTTT; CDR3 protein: CASGVAGGTTDTQYF
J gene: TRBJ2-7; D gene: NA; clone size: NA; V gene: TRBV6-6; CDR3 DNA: TGTGCCAGCATTTATGGCAGCCAATACGAGCAGTACTTC; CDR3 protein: CASIYGSQYEQYF
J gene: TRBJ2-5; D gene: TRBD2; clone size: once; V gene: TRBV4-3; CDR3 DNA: TGCGCCAGCAGCCAAGCGTCTAGCGGGATGTACAATGAGCAGTACTTC; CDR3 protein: CASSQASSGMYNEQYF
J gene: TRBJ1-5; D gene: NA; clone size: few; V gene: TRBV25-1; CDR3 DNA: TGTGCCAGCAGTGAACCCGGGAGCAATCAGCCCCAGCATTTT; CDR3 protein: CASSEPGSNQPQHF
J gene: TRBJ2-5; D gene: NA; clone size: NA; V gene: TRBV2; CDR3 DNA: TGTGCCAGCAGCATGACTACTACCCAAGAGACCCAGTACTTC; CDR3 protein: CASSMTTTQETQYF
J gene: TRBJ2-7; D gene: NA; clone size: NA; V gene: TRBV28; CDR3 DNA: TGTGCCAGCAGTAATCACAGCTACGAGCAGTACTTC; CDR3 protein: CASSNHSYEQYF
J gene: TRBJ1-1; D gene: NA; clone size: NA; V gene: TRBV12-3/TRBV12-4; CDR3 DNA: TGTGCCAGCAGTAAAGAAGGTCCCAGCAGTGAAGCTTTCTTT; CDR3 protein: CASSKEGPSSEAFF
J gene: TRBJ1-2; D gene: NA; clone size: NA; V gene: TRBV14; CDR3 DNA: TGTGCCAGCAGCCCCATCTCGAGGGTTAACTATGGCTACACCTTC; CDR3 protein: CASSPISRVNYGYTF
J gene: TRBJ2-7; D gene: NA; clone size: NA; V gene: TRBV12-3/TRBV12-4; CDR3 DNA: TGTGCCAGCAGGCCAGGGTCCTACAATGAGCAGTACTTC; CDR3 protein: CASRPGSYNEQYF